These 15 T cell receptor beta chains share one sample of origin, sequenced in a study of shared T cell receptors in the human thymus. Profiling relied on immunoSEQ multiplex PCR, and the TCRdb table lists in-frame clones only, not all of them. The sample shows about 380,000 clones, over 90% of them seen only once. Sequenced material: thymocytes. The receptors originated from a human donor.

The rearrangement links TRBV27 to TRBJ1-2, with D perhaps TRBD1 (6 bases). The CDR3 covers 17 residues. From germline, CDR1 is MNHEY and CDR2 SMNVEV (reference sequence). Trimming left V 2 bases short and J 3 bases short, with 19 bases between. The CDR3 sequence is CASSLGHSKWGHYGYTF. The CDR3, as DNA: TGTGCCAGCAGTTTAGGTCACAGCAAGTGGGGGCACTATGGCTACACCTTC.

In this sample, this clone turned up once. The chain joins TRBV19 to TRBJ2-4, with 9 bases that match TRBD1. Germline lookup yields CDR1 LNHDA and CDR2 SQIVND (reference sequence). This CDR3 has 17 amino acids. V gave up 4 bases and J gave up 2 bases; unmatched junction bases: 9. The CDR3 nucleotides are TGTGCCAGTAGTAGCAGGACAGGGGCATTGTCCAAAAACATTCAGTACTTC. Translating gives CASSSRTGALSKNIQYF.

The chain has TRBV18 and TRBJ2-7; D is ambiguous. The CDR3 runs 15 residues. Deletions cut 6 bases from V and 5 bases from J, with 20 bases between. Germline V gene data show CDR1 as KGHSH and CDR2 as LQKENI. CDR3 in amino acids: CASSHQRSGPHEQYF. Written as DNA, the CDR3 is TGTGCCAGCTCCCACCAGAGGTCAGGTCCCCACGAGCAGTACTTC.

This chain joins TRBV21-1 and TRBJ2-2; the DNA was not compared with TRBD2, the D call given in the table. TRBV21-1 is given as a pseudogene. The CDR3 is made up of 14 amino acids. The CDR3 sequence: CASSQGGGTGELFF. The CDR3 DNA reads as TGTGCCAGCAGCCAAGGGGGGGGAACCGGGGAGCTGTTTTTT.

The chain joins TRBV5-1 to TRBJ2-7, with a possible D match to TRBD2 (5 bases). V was trimmed by 4 bases and J by 2 bases, leaving 16 bases between them. CDR1 is SGHRS, CDR2 YFSETQ, per germline. CDR3 length: 15 amino acids. The CDR3 loop reads CASSPASGFAYEQYF. CDR3 coding DNA: TGCGCCAGCAGCCCAGCAAGCGGTTTTGCCTACGAGCAGTACTTC. The full variable domain, its missing parts supplied by reference TRBV5-1 and TRBJ2-7, is KAGVTQTPRYLIKTRGQQVTLSCSPISGHRSVSWYQQTPGQGLQFLFEYFSETQRNKGNFPGRFSGRQFSNSRSEMNVSTLELGDSALYLCASSPASGFAYEQYFGPGTRLTVT.

The J gene is TRBJ2-3, the V gene TRBV5-1, with D possibly matching TRBD1 (5 bases). This CDR3 region has 19 residues. The germline CDR1 and CDR2 sequences are SGHRS and YFSETQ. V was clipped by 0 bases and J by 0 bases, with 20 bases between them. The CDR3 region has the DNA TGCGCCAGCAGCTTGGCACTATCTCCAGGGAACCCTAGCACAGATACGCAGTATTTT. Its translation: CASSLALSPGNPSTDTQYF.

This clone was seen a single time. This sequence joins TRBV5-6 and TRBJ2-5; D ambiguous. V lost 0 bases to trimming and J lost 3 bases, with 9 bases between them. Germline V gives CDR1 SGHDT, CDR2 YYEEEE. This CDR3 is built from 14 residues. The CDR3 protein is CASSLGRTEETQYF. CDR3 DNA: TGTGCCAGCAGCTTGGGGCGGACCGAAGAGACCCAGTACTTC.

The genes are TRBV18 and TRBJ2-5; D may correspond to TRBD1 or TRBD2 (5 bases each). Trimming cost V 5 bases and J 1 base, with 17 bases left between them. CDR3 length: 16 residues. Germline V CDR1 and CDR2: KGHSH, LQKENI. In nucleotides, the CDR3 is TGTGCCAGCTCAAGGACCGGGACCCTCGTCCAAGAGACCCAGTACTTC. This gives the protein CASSRTGTLVQETQYF.

The J gene is TRBJ1-5, the V gene TRBV19; D is unclear. This CDR3 is built from 15 residues. Trimming took off 7 bases at V and 0 bases at J, with 13 bases between the two ends. From germline, CDR1 is LNHDA and CDR2 SQIVND (reference sequence). This chain's CDR3 is CASKAQRYSNQPQHF. The CDR3 DNA is TGTGCCAGTAAGGCTCAGAGGTATAGCAATCAGCCCCAGCATTTT.

Here the CDR3 reads CAISPGTGTYEQYF. CDR3 sequence (DNA): TGTGCCATCAGTCCCGGGACAGGGACCTACGAGCAGTACTTC. The rearrangement joins TRBV10-3 to TRBJ2-7; 9 bases fit TRBD1. This CDR3 comprises 14 residues. With V trimmed by 5 bases and J by 2 bases, 4 bases remained unmatched. The germline CDR1 and CDR2 sequences are ENHRY and SYGVKD.

The gene calls are TRBV5-1 and TRBJ2-1, with no clear D. V lost 0 bases, J lost 0 bases, and 13 bases lay in between. The CDR3 totals 17 residues. Germline CDR1 reads SGHRS; CDR2 reads YFSETQ. CDR3 DNA sequence: TGCGCCAGCAGCTTGGCCTTGTGGGCGAGCTCCTACAATGAGCAGTTCTTC. It codes for CASSLALWASSYNEQFF. The variable domain in full, with the rest retrieved from reference TRBV5-1 and TRBJ2-1, is KAGVTQTPRYLIKTRGQQVTLSCSPISGHRSVSWYQQTPGQGLQFLFEYFSETQRNKGNFPGRFSGRQFSNSRSEMNVSTLELGDSALYLCASSLALWASSYNEQFFGPGTRLTVL.

This chain links TRBV7-2 with TRBJ2-7, with TRBD2 identical over 7 bases. J lost 3 bases, V lost 5 bases, and 4 bases had no gene match. Germline V CDR1 and CDR2: SGHTA, FQGNSA. The CDR3 runs to 13 residues. The CDR3 nucleotides read TGTGCCAGCAGCCGGGACTATCACTACGAGCAGTACTTC. Its translation is CASSRDYHYEQYF.

The chain links TRBV30 to TRBJ2-7; 7 nucleotides line up with TRBD2. The V segment lost 6 bases and the J segment 0 bases; nucleotides outside the gene matches: 8. CDR1 GTSNPN and CDR2 SVGIG come from the germline V gene (reference sequence). This CDR3 is 14 amino acids long. CDR3: CACKPGTNSYEQYF. In nucleotides, the CDR3 is TGTGCCTGCAAACCCGGGACTAACTCCTACGAGCAGTACTTC. Based on the CDR3 plus reference TRBV30 and TRBJ2-7, the full variable domain is SQTIHQWPATLVQPVGSPLSLECTVEGTSNPNLYWYRQAAGRGLQLLFYSVGIGQISSEVPQNLSASRPQDRQFILSSKKLLLSDSGFYLCACKPGTNSYEQYFGPGTRLTVT.

This chain uses TRBV5-1 with TRBJ2-3; D uncertain. Germline-derived CDR1 and CDR2 are SGHRS and YFSETQ. The CDR3 has 16 residues. V was shortened by 1 base and J by 1 base, with 13 bases between the two germline ends. In DNA form, the CDR3 reads TGCGCCAGCAGCTTGATAAGAGGTAGAGGCACAGATACGCAGTATTTT. It translates to CASSLIRGRGTDTQYF.

V is TRBV6-4 and J is TRBJ2-3; 7 positions agree with TRBD2. Germline CDR1 MRHNA, CDR2 SNTAGT. V gave up 6 bases and J gave up 2 bases; unmatched junction bases: 5. The CDR3 runs 14 residues. The CDR3 sequence is CASSETSYTDTQYF. CDR3 coding DNA: TGTGCCAGCAGCGAGACTAGCTACACAGATACGCAGTATTTT.